The 12 T cell receptor beta chains below all came from one sample that was sequenced in a study of T cells in Graves' hyperthyroidism and ophthalmopathy. From RNA transcripts, TCR beta CDR3 regions were amplified. Carried out on the TCR CDR3, a first-round RT-PCR used the HTBI primer set. One entry per CDR3 protein results from TCRdb running MiXCR on the multiplex PCR reads. Counted here are 200,000 or so distinct CDR3 sequences, roughly 17% occurring once; the ten biggest clones make up about 50%. Sequenced input: blood. The origin of the receptors is a woman between 45 and 65 years old with Graves' hyperthyroidism.

The V and J genes are TRBV3-1 and TRBJ2-7; 12 bases are a match to TRBD2. The CDR3 is made up of 14 amino acids. Germline CDR1 LGHDT, CDR2 YNNKEL (reference sequence). Trimming cost V 1 base and J 6 bases; bases outside gene matches: 1. CDR3 amino acids: CASSQGTSGIEQYF. The CDR3 DNA reads TGTGCCAGCAGCCAAGGGACTAGCGGGATCGAGCAGTACTTC.

This clonotype was counted a few times. The rearrangement uses TRBV28 and TRBJ2-3; D tentatively reads TRBD1 or TRBD2 (5 bases each). The ends were cut back, 6 bases at V and 1 base at J, with 20 bases in the middle. CDR3 length: 17 amino acids. Per the germline V gene, CDR1 is MDHEN and CDR2 is SYDVKM. CDR3: CASSALGTGPGTDTQYF. The CDR3 nucleotides are TGTGCCAGCAGCGCCCTGGGCACGGGACCTGGCACAGATACGCAGTATTTT.

The chain has TRBV5-1 and TRBJ2-7; D might be TRBD1 (5 bases). Germline V gene lookup returns CDR1 SGHRS and CDR2 YFSETQ. The CDR3 has 13 residues. V shed 9 bases and J shed 2 bases, with 15 bases lying between them. CDR3 residues: CANSTDSAYEQYF. CDR3 nucleotides: TGCGCCAACAGTACAGACAGCGCCTACGAGCAGTACTTC.

This clonotype was observed at least ten times. This rearrangement joins TRBV10-3 to TRBJ2-2; weak D call: TRBD1 (6 bases). Germline lookup yields CDR1 ENHRY and CDR2 SYGVKD. The CDR3 is 15 residues long. V lost 7 bases to trimming and J lost 3 bases, with 15 bases between them. The CDR3 region has the DNA TGTGCCATCAATTCCGGGACACACGACACCGGGGAGCTGTTTTTT. Its translation: CAINSGTHDTGELFF.

This clonotype came up a few times. The chain employs TRBV7-9 and TRBJ2-2, with D tentatively TRBD2 (7 bases). V lost 5 bases and J lost 7, with 14 bases in between. CDR1 is SEHNR, CDR2 FQNEAQ, per germline (reference sequence). CDR3 length: 14 amino acids. CDR3 protein: CASSTGRGIGELFF. The CDR3 bases are TGTGCCAGCAGCACAGGGCGGGGGATCGGGGAGCTGTTTTTT.

This clonotype occurred many times. The chain uses TRBV6-1 and TRBJ1-2; D gene unclear. CDR1 and CDR2 from the germline V gene are MNHNS and SASEGT. This CDR3 is 12 amino acids long. CDR3 in amino acids: CGVRTVNYGYTF. The CDR3 region has the DNA TGTGGGGTCCGAACCGTTAACTATGGCTACACCTTC.

This rearrangement joins TRBV5-1 to TRBJ1-6; D is perhaps TRBD1 (5 bases). The CDR3 runs 14 residues. Germline CDR1 reads SGHRS; CDR2 reads YFSETQ. Trimming cost V 3 bases and J 10 bases, with 14 bases left between them. The DNA of the CDR3 is TGCGCCAGCAGCTCGGGGGGTTGGGAGTCACCCCTCCACTTT. As protein: CASSSGGWESPLHF.

Note on this clonotype: The junction does not match germline at one end; this may be a read error. The chain joins TRBV20-1 to TRBJ2-2, with TRBD2 identical over 8 bases. Germline V gene sequence: CDR1 DFQATT, CDR2 SNEGSKA (reference sequence). The CDR3 is 15 amino acids. In DNA form, the CDR3 reads TGCAGTGCCTTAAACAGACTAGCGCGCACCGGGGAGCTGTCTTTT. Protein product: CSALNRLARTGELSF.

This clonotype appeared a few times. The V and J genes are TRBV11-2 and TRBJ1-5, with D maybe TRBD1 (5 bases). Germline CDR1 and CDR2: SGHAT and FQNNGV. V was trimmed by 3 bases and J by 2 bases, leaving 11 bases between them. The CDR3 loop spans 15 amino acids. CDR3 in amino acids: CASSFSGAGNQPQHF. The CDR3 DNA reads TGTGCCAGCAGCTTTAGTGGGGCAGGCAATCAGCCCCAGCATTTT.

This clonotype appeared many times. The chain links TRBV13 to TRBJ2-1; 12 bases agree with TRBD2. Germline V gene data show CDR1 as PRHDT and CDR2 as FYEKMQ (reference sequence). The ends lost 4 bases at V and 5 bases at J; junction bases unmatched: 6. The CDR3 loop spans 16 amino acids. CDR3: CASSSLAGGPHNEQFF. The DNA for the CDR3 is TGTGCCAGCAGCTCCCTAGCGGGAGGGCCCCACAATGAGCAGTTCTTC.

This clonotype appeared many times. The chain uses TRBV28 and TRBJ1-1; weak D call: TRBD1 (5 bases). The CDR3 is made up of 14 amino acids. Germline CDR1 is MDHEN and CDR2 is SYDVKM. The V end lost 3 bases, the J end lost 4 bases, and 12 bases lay between the germline ends. The CDR3 sequence: CASSFEVGPTEAFF. For the CDR3, the DNA is TGTGCCAGCAGTTTCGAGGTGGGGCCCACTGAAGCTTTCTTT.

V is TRBV7-9 and J is TRBJ2-1; D uncertain. The V and J ends lost 5 bases and 4 bases respectively, with 12 bases between them. The germline V gene has CDR1 SEHNR and CDR2 FQNEAQ (reference sequence). This CDR3 spans 14 amino acids. The CDR3 protein is CASSLRVQYNEQFF. CDR3 DNA: TGTGCCAGCAGCCTTCGGGTTCAGTACAATGAGCAGTTCTTC.